This TCR beta chain is from a study of T cell repertoires in ileal Crohn's disease. On the study more broadly: Median disease duration was approximately eight years; 35% smoked at surgery.

TCRdb's copy holds only in-frame clones and misses some; the assay was immunoSEQ multiplex PCR. Seen here are approximately 12,000 clones, roughly 73% observed once, and the top ten hold 4.5%. A note on this clone: Its antigen is still unknown.

Time point defined: neoterminal ileum biopsy at postoperative endoscopy, about 6 months after surgery. Germline CDR1 and CDR2: SNHLY and FYNNEI. V lost 2 bases to trimming and J lost 4 bases, with 4 bases between them. This CDR3 contains 12 residues. Study-level results: Clonal expansions were more frequent in active smokers than non-smokers at surgery. Endoscopy was done a median approximately seven months after surgery. Sorted CD8 T cells held more high-frequency clones than CD4.

Sequencing input: ileal tissue. This clonotype originated in an adult with Crohn's disease. This rearrangement joins TRBV2 to TRBJ2-3; no clear D. The CDR3 protein is CASSETPDTQYF. The CDR3 DNA reads as TGTGCCAGCAGTGAAACTCCAGATACGCAGTATTTT.